A single sample gave rise to the 14 T cell receptor beta chains below, sequenced in a study of blood T cell repertoires in COVID-19. Method: immunoSEQ multiplex PCR; TCRdb's copy keeps in-frame clones and lacks some. Among 200,000 to 250,000 clones listed, 70% to 90% were seen once. The sample taken for sequencing was PBMCs or T cells enriched from blood (not recorded which). Every receptor here comes from a man aged 25 to 45 who had recovered from COVID-19.

This clone occurred once. The chain combines TRBV5-3 with TRBJ1-6, with D unclear. TRBV5-3 is an ORF; its function is uncertain. Trimming shortened V by 0 bases and J by 6 bases, and 10 bases separated the two germline ends. There are 15 residues in the CDR3. CDR3 nucleotides: TGTGCCAGAAGCTTGGATCTGAGCATTAATTCACCCCTCCACTTT. It yields the protein CARSLDLSINSPLHF.

The rearrangement uses TRBV10-3 and TRBJ1-2, with 10 bases lining up with TRBD1. The length of the CDR3 is 14 residues. Germline CDR1 ENHRY, CDR2 SYGVKD. J lost 8 bases, V lost 0 bases, and 3 bases had no gene match. CDR3 residues: CAISESGTGVGYTF. The CDR3, as DNA: TGTGCCATCAGTGAGTCTGGGACAGGGGTCGGCTACACCTTC.

This chain joins TRBV4-3 and TRBJ1-5; no reliable D call. Trimming removed 1 base at V and 0 bases at J, with 7 bases between. The CDR3 is 15 amino acids. The germline V gene has CDR1 LGHNA and CDR2 YSLEER. The DNA of the CDR3 is TGCGCCAGCAGCCAAGGACTTTATAGCAATCAGCCCCAGCATTTT. Residues: CASSQGLYSNQPQHF.

This chain joins TRBV7-9 and TRBJ1-2; D is perhaps TRBD1 (6 bases). The CDR3 consists of 14 residues. With 5 bases removed from V and 6 bases from J, the gap between germline ends came to 16 bases. Germline values: CDR1 SEHNR, CDR2 FQNEAQ (reference sequence). CDR3 sequence reads: CASSQGGGQDGYTF. In DNA form, the CDR3 reads TGTGCCAGCAGCCAAGGCGGGGGGCAAGATGGCTACACCTTC.

The sample holds many counts of this clone. The chain employs TRBV18 and TRBJ2-2; weak D call: TRBD1 (7 bases). Germline-derived CDR1 and CDR2 are KGHSH and LQKENI. Trimming pared 0 bases from V and 4 bases from J, leaving 15 bases between. CDR3 length: 17 residues. CDR3 nucleotides: TGTGCCAGCTCACCACCGTCAGGGGGGAGTACCACCGGGGAGCTGTTTTTT. Translation: CASSPPSGGSTTGELFF.

The chain links TRBV6-2 or TRBV6-3 to TRBJ2-3; 7 bases line up with TRBD2. V was pared by 6 bases and J by 7 bases, with 7 bases of the junction left unmatched. The CDR3 length is 13 residues. Germline V gene data show CDR1 as MNHEY and CDR2 as SVGEGT. The CDR3 sequence: CASSNGGYNTQYF. The CDR3 coding sequence is TGTGCCAGCAGCAACGGGGGGTATAATACGCAGTATTTT.

This clone is a singleton in its sample. The rearrangement uses TRBV4-3 and TRBJ1-1; 7 positions agree with TRBD1. The CDR3 extends over 15 amino acids. V lost 0 bases and J lost 1; bases outside the gene matches: 2. Per the germline V gene, CDR1 is LGHNA and CDR2 is YSLEER. The CDR3: CASSQDTGANTEAFF. Written as DNA, the CDR3 is TGCGCCAGCAGCCAAGATACAGGGGCGAACACTGAAGCTTTCTTT.

J is TRBJ1-5 and V is TRBV27; no definite D call. The CDR3 sequence is 15 residues long. Per the germline V gene, CDR1 is MNHEY and CDR2 is SMNVEV (reference sequence). V dropped 0 bases and J dropped 9 bases, with 15 bases sitting between them. DNA for the CDR3: TGTGCCAGCAGTTTATCCGACGGGTTCTCGGGGCCCCAGCATTTT. It is translated as CASSLSDGFSGPQHF.

V is TRBV15 and J is TRBJ1-4, with D hard to call. Germline CDR1 is LNHNV and CDR2 is YYDKDF (reference sequence). Trimming shortened V by 4 bases and J by 5 bases, and 8 bases separated the two germline ends. The CDR3 spans 13 residues. CDR3 sequence (DNA): TGTGCCACCAGCAAAGGCGGGAATGAAAAACTGTTTTTT. Residues: CATSKGGNEKLFF.

This clone appeared once. The chain couples TRBV7-9 to TRBJ2-1; a weak D match, TRBD1 (5 bases). Germline CDR1 is SEHNR and CDR2 is FQNEAQ (reference sequence). The CDR3 has 15 residues. Trimming took 3 bases from V and 7 from J, leaving 16 bases between them. The DNA of the CDR3 is TGTGCCAGCAGCTTGTGGGCAGGGATAGGGAATGAGCAGTTCTTC. Protein: CASSLWAGIGNEQFF.

V usage is TRBV29-1 and J usage is TRBJ2-7; TRBD1 matches at 7 bases. Trimming took 5 bases from V and 5 from J; bases not matched to a gene: 6. Germline V gene lookup returns CDR1 SQVTM and CDR2 ANQGSEA. The CDR3 length is 12 residues. CDR3 in DNA: TGCAGCGTTCCGAGGGGGCTCAACGAGCAGTACTTC. This gives the protein CSVPRGLNEQYF.

This sequence joins TRBV5-1 and TRBJ1-1; the match to TRBD1 covers 7 bases. The CDR3 totals 13 residues. V shed 5 bases, J shed 0 bases, and the junction held 1 base outside the gene matches. Per the germline V gene, CDR1 is SGHRS and CDR2 is YFSETQ. CDR3 in DNA: TGCGCCAGCAGTACAGGGGTGAACACTGAAGCTTTCTTT. Protein: CASSTGVNTEAFF.

V usage is TRBV7-3 and J usage is TRBJ2-1; 7 bases match TRBD2. There are 14 residues in the CDR3. Germline V gives CDR1 SGHTA, CDR2 FQGTGA. The V segment lost 5 bases and the J segment 5 bases; nucleotides outside the gene matches: 6. Written as DNA, the CDR3 is TGTGCCAGCAGCCCGCCCCTAGCGGACAATGAGCAGTTCTTC. This codes for CASSPPLADNEQFF.

V and J are TRBV4-1 and TRBJ2-7; 10 bases match TRBD1. Germline CDR1 is MGHRA and CDR2 is YSYEKL. The CDR3 totals 14 residues. V was pared by 6 bases and J by 4 bases, with 6 bases of the junction left unmatched. CDR3 coding DNA: TGCGCCAGCAGTTACGACAGGGGGCAGTACGAGCAGTACTTC. Protein: CASSYDRGQYEQYF.